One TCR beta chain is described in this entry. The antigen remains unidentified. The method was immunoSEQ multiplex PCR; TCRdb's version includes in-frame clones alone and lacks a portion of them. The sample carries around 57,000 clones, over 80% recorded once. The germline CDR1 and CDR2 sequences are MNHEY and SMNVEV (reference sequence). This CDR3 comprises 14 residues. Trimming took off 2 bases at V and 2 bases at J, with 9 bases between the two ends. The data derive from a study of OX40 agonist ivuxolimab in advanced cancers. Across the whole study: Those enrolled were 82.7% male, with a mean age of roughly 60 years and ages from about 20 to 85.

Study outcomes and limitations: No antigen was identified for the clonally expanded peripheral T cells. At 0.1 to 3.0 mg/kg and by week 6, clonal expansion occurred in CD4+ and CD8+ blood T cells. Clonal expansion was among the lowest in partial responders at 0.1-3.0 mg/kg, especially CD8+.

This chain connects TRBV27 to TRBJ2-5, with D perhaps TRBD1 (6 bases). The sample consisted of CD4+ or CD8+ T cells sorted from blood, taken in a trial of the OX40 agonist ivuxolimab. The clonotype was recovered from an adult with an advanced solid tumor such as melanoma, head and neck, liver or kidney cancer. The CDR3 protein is CASSLVQGQETQYF. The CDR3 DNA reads TGTGCCAGCAGTTTAGTCCAGGGGCAAGAGACCCAGTACTTC.